This T cell receptor (beta chain) originates from a study of cytomegalovirus exposure and HLA in healthy donors. Study information: Of roughly 400 genotyped donors, around 80% grouped in the Caucasian-associated ancestry cluster. Study outcomes and limitations: It was 164 TCR beta chains that were listed as cytomegalovirus-associated. Later analysis showed most CMV-associated TCR beta chains appearing HLA-restricted.

The CDR3 extends over 14 amino acids. Germline CDR1 KGHSH, CDR2 LQKENI. Germline trimming cut 4 bases from V and 4 bases from J; bases unmatched to any gene: 5. With 60 Vbeta and 13 Jbeta primers, the PCR was carried out. Authors' methods: As a later analysis found, there were 78 million or so unique TCR beta chains, of which some 10 million were shared. Clones were read by immunoSEQ multiplex PCR, and TCRdb kept only the in-frame ones, dropping some. V and J calls and clone size are copied from that table; D and trimming were computed from the DNA. The sample has tens of thousands of clones; approximately 82% are singletons. Notes on this clone: Antigen specificity is unknown.

The chain has TRBV18 and TRBJ1-2, with 8 bases identical to TRBD1. This TCR came from a man aged 18-30 years in good health and CMV-seronegative. Sequencing was carried out using PBMCs. The CDR3, as DNA: TGTGCCAGCTCACGCGGACAGGGAAGCTATGGCTACACCTTC. Its protein is CASSRGQGSYGYTF.